These 21 T cell receptor beta chains were all obtained from the same sample, sequenced in a study of blood T cells in healthy people across ages. Then a second PCR, running roughly 6 to 11 cycles, was carried out with a sample-barcoded 5' primer and a J-beta primer mix. TCRdb analysed the 5' RACE reads with MiXCR anew, one entry per CDR3 protein. The sample holds 800,000 to 900,000 distinct CDR3 sequences, 55% to 65% seen once. Material: blood. Receptors originate from a man between 25 and 39 years old in good health.

V usage is TRBV28 and J usage is TRBJ2-7, with 11 bases fitting TRBD2. Germline CDR1 is MDHEN and CDR2 is SYDVKM. J gave up 4 bases and V 5 bases, and 4 bases lay outside the gene matches. This CDR3 is built from 14 residues. CDR3: CASSVTSGIYEQYF. The CDR3 DNA follows: TGTGCCAGCAGTGTGACTAGCGGGATATACGAGCAGTACTTC.

The chain links TRBV7-7 to TRBJ2-5, with D perhaps TRBD1 or TRBD2 (5 bases each). This CDR3 has 14 residues. Germline V gene sequence: CDR1 SSHAT, CDR2 FNYEAQ (reference sequence). Trimming shortened V by 5 bases and J by 4 bases, and 14 bases separated the two germline ends. The CDR3 DNA reads as TGTGCCAGCAGCCACGCCAGGGCGGGAGAGACCCAGTACTTC. It specifies CASSHARAGETQYF.

About this clonotype: An end of the junction does not agree with germline; a read error may underlie this. The J gene is TRBJ1-2, the V gene TRBV3-1; D not certain. The germline gives CDR1 LGHDT, CDR2 YNNKEL (reference sequence). The CDR3 has 13 residues. Written as DNA, the CDR3 is TGTGCCAGCAGCCAGACAACTAACTATGGCCACACCTTC. It specifies CASSQTTNYGHTF.

This chain joins TRBV27 and TRBJ2-6; D possibly uses TRBD1 or TRBD2 (5 bases each). Trimming took 6 bases from V and 0 from J, leaving 18 bases between them. CDR1 MNHEY and CDR2 SMNVEV come from the germline V gene (reference sequence). The CDR3 sequence is 18 residues long. The CDR3 nucleotides are TGTGCCAGCAGCCCGACCGGGACGGAGAGCTCTGGGGCCAACGTCCTGACTTTC. Translation gives CASSPTGTESSGANVLTF.

J is TRBJ2-1 and V is TRBV4-3; 15 positions match TRBD2. V lost 2 bases and J lost 0; bases outside the gene matches: 11. CDR3 length equals 21 residues. The germline V gene encodes CDR1 LGHNA and CDR2 YSLEER. The CDR3 DNA sequence: TGCGCCAGCAGCCAATTCGCCGGGACTAGCGGGGGGCCACGCTCCTACAATGAGCAGTTCTTC. Its protein is CASSQFAGTSGGPRSYNEQFF.

Only a few counts were recorded for this clonotype. A read error may explain this, as a much larger clone is one base away. The J gene is TRBJ2-6, the V gene TRBV27; D ambiguous. CDR3 length equals 14 residues. Germline V gene data show CDR1 as MNHEY and CDR2 as SMNVEV (reference sequence). Trimming took 6 bases from V and 0 from J, leaving 6 bases between them. CDR3 sequence (DNA): TGTGCCAGCAGCATTTACTCTGGGGCCAACGTCCTGACTTTC. Residues: CASSIYSGANVLTF.

Worth noting for this clonotype: The germline gene is not matched at one end of the junction; a read error may be the cause. This sequence joins TRBV15 and TRBJ2-3; D unresolved. Looked up from germline, CDR1 is LNHNV and CDR2 is YYDKDF (reference sequence). This CDR3 is built from 15 residues. This chain's CDR3 is CTTSRRKLHTDTQYF. The CDR3 DNA is TGTACCACCAGCAGACGAAAGCTGCACACAGATACGCAGTATTTT.

The chain recombines TRBV27 with TRBJ2-4; TRBD1 agrees at 8 bases. V trimming: 4 bases; J trimming: 2 bases; junction bases outside the gene matches: 7. CDR1 is MNHEY and CDR2 is SMNVEV in the germline V gene (reference sequence). The CDR3 length is 16 residues. The CDR3 DNA reads as TGTGCCAGCAGTTCGGACAGGGAATTCCCCAAAAACATTCAGTACTTC. Amino acids: CASSSDREFPKNIQYF.

This clonotype showed up just once. The chain joins TRBV7-9 to TRBJ2-3, with 8 bases matching TRBD1. The CDR3 is made up of 16 amino acids. In germline, CDR1 is SEHNR, CDR2 FQNEAQ (reference sequence). J lost 5 bases, V lost 8 bases, and 15 bases had no gene match. This CDR3 is CASPSARGLALDTQYF. The DNA for the CDR3 is TGTGCCAGCCCCTCGGCCAGGGGGCTTGCGCTAGATACGCAGTATTTT.

The chain carries TRBV19 and TRBJ2-7, with D possibly matching TRBD1 (5 bases). Germline CDR1 and CDR2: LNHDA and SQIVND (reference sequence). V lost 7 bases to trimming and J lost 7 bases, with 17 bases between them. The CDR3 runs 13 residues. CDR3 amino acids: CASTPTDGLEQYF. For the CDR3, the DNA is TGTGCCAGTACCCCGACAGACGGGCTGGAGCAGTACTTC.

V gene TRBV3-1 combines with J gene TRBJ2-1; D might be TRBD1 or TRBD2, each matching 5 bases. CDR1 LGHDT and CDR2 YNNKEL come from the germline V gene (reference sequence). The CDR3 loop spans 16 amino acids. V gave up 4 bases and J gave up 2 bases, with 15 bases separating them. This CDR3 is CASSPPPGPPYNEQFF. The CDR3 DNA reads as TGTGCCAGCAGCCCCCCCCCGGGGCCTCCCTACAATGAGCAGTTCTTC.

This clonotype was counted between two and nine times. The chain links TRBV29-1 to TRBJ1-2, with D maybe TRBD1 (6 bases). V was pared by 6 bases and J by 8 bases, with 22 bases between. The CDR3 runs to 14 residues. Germline V gene data show CDR1 as SQVTM and CDR2 as ANQGSEA. The chain's CDR3 is CSVDPGTLVEGYTF. The DNA of the CDR3 is TGCAGCGTGGACCCCGGGACACTCGTTGAAGGCTACACCTTC.

This sequence joins TRBV7-2 and TRBJ2-7, with D perhaps TRBD2 (6 bases). Trimming left V 5 bases short and J 7 bases short, with 24 bases between. Germline CDR1 SGHTA, CDR2 FQGNSA. CDR3 length: 16 amino acids. CDR3 nucleotides: TGTGCCAGCAGCCCTTCGGGGCGGGGCCCCTGGAATGAGCAGTACTTC. Residues: CASSPSGRGPWNEQYF.

The chain carries TRBV2 and TRBJ2-3, with TRBD2 as a possible D gene (5 bases). V shed 3 bases and J shed 3 bases, with 16 bases lying between them. CDR1 and CDR2 from the germline V gene are SNHLY and FYNNEI. The CDR3 is 16 residues long. The CDR3 DNA reads TGTGCCAGCAGTGATTGGTCGAGACGGGAAACAGATACGCAGTATTTT. It is translated as CASSDWSRRETDTQYF.

The V and J genes are TRBV10-3 and TRBJ2-5; D might be TRBD1 (7 bases). The length of the CDR3 is 13 residues. Germline-derived CDR1 and CDR2 are ENHRY and SYGVKD. Trimming pared 8 bases from V and 4 bases from J, leaving 14 bases between. The CDR3 bases are TGTGCCATCGAGGGGGCGGGACTAGAGACCCAGTACTTC. This gives the protein CAIEGAGLETQYF.

A remark on this clonotype: A much larger clonotype is one base distant, so this may be a read error. This sequence joins TRBV4-2 and TRBJ2-3, with 7 bases matching TRBD2. Germline CDR1 reads LGHNA; CDR2 reads YNFKEQ. The length of the CDR3 is 14 residues. The CDR3 DNA is TGTGCCAGCAGCCAGACGACTAGCACAGATACGCAGAATTTT. Translating it yields CASSQTTSTDTQNF.

The chain has TRBV3-1 and TRBJ2-1; 7 positions match TRBD1. CDR1 and CDR2 (germline): LGHDT, YNNKEL (reference sequence). V lost 4 bases and J lost 3; bases outside the gene matches: 6. The CDR3 totals 15 residues. The CDR3 nucleotides are TGTGCCAGCAGCCCAGCTGACAGGGACTACAATGAGCAGTTCTTC. Residues: CASSPADRDYNEQFF.

The DNA of the CDR3 is TGTGCCAGCAGTCCTTGGGACAGGGGTAGTTCACCCCTCCACTTT. It translates to CASSPWDRGSSPLHF. The chain carries TRBV12-3 or TRBV12-4 and TRBJ1-6; 10 nucleotides line up with TRBD1. The length of the CDR3 is 15 residues. The trim removed 5 bases at V and 9 bases at J, leaving 7 bases unmatched.

This sequence joins TRBV7-8 and TRBJ2-6; no clear D gene. There are 16 residues in the CDR3. The germline gives CDR1 SGHVS, CDR2 FQNEAQ. Trimming cost V 0 bases and J 0 bases, with 6 bases left between them. The CDR3 protein is CASSLALFSGANVLTF. The CDR3 DNA reads TGTGCCAGCAGCTTAGCCTTATTCTCTGGGGCCAACGTCCTGACTTTC.

The chain is built from TRBV4-3 and TRBJ2-4; D possibly matches TRBD1 or TRBD2 (5 bases each). Matching the DNA end better, TRBJ2-7 makes the J call doubtful. The CDR3 contains 16 residues. Looked up from germline, CDR1 is LGHNA and CDR2 is YSLEER. The DNA for the CDR3 is TGCGCCAGCAGCCAAGTCGAGGGGTACCGCTCCTACGAGCAGTACTTC. The encoded protein is CASSQVEGYRSYEQYF.

The chain couples TRBV24-1 to TRBJ2-3; tentative D call: TRBD1 (6 bases). V lost 0 bases, J lost 4 bases, and 13 bases lay in between. CDR1 KGHDR and CDR2 SFDVKD come from the germline V gene. The CDR3 is made up of 16 amino acids. CDR3 region: CATSDLPDRFPDTQYF. The CDR3 DNA reads TGTGCCACCAGTGATTTGCCAGACAGGTTTCCAGATACGCAGTATTTT.